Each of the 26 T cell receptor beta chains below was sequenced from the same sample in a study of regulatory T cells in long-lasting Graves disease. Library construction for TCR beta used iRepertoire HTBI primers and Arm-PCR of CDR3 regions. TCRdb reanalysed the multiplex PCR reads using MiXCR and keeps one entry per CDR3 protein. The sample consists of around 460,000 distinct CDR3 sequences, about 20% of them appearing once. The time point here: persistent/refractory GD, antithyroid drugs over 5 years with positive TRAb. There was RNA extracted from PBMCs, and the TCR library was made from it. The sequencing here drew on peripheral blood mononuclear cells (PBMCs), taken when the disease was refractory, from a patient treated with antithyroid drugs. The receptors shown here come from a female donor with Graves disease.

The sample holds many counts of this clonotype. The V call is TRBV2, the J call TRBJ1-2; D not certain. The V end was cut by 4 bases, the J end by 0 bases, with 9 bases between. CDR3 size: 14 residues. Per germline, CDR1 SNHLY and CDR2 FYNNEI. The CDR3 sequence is CASSVVESNYGYTF. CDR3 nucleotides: TGTGCCAGCAGTGTCGTGGAGTCTAACTATGGCTACACCTTC. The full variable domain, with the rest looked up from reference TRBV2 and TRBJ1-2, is EPEVTQTPSHQVTQMGQEVILRCVPISNHLYFYWYRQILGQKVEFLVSFYNNEISEKSEIFDDQFSVERPDGSNFTLKIRSTKLEDSAMYFCASSVVESNYGYTFGSGTRLTVV.

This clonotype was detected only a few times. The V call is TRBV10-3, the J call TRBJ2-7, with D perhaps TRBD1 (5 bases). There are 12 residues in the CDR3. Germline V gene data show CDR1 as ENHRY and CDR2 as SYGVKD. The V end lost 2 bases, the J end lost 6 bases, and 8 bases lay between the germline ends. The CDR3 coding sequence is TGTGCCATCAGTGAGGGGGCCGGCGAGCAGTACTTC. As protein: CAISEGAGEQYF.

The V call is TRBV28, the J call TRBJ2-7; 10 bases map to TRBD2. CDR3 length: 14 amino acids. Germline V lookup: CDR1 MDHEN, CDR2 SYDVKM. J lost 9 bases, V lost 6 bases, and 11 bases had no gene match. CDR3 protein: CASSQGGSGGAQYF. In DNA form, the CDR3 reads TGTGCCAGCAGCCAAGGAGGGAGCGGGGGGGCGCAGTACTTC.

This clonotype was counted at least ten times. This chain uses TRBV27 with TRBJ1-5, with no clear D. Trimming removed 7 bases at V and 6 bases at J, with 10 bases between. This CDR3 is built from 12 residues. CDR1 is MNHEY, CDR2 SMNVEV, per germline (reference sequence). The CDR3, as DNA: TGTGCCAGCACTTCTTCAGGTCAGCCCCAGCATTTT. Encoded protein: CASTSSGQPQHF.

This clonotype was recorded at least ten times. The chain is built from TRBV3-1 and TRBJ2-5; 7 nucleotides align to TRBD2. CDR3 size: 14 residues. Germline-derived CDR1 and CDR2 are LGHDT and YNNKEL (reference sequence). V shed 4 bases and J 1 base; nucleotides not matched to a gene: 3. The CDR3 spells CASSPWTSQETQYF. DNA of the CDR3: TGTGCCAGCAGCCCCTGGACTAGCCAAGAGACCCAGTACTTC.

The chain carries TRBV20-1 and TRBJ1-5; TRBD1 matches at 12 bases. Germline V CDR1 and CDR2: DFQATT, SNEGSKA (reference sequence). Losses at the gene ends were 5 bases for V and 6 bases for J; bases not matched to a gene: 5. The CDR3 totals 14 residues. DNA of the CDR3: TGCAGTGCTCCCGGGACAGGGGGCCCTCAGCCCCAGCATTTT. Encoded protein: CSAPGTGGPQPQHF.

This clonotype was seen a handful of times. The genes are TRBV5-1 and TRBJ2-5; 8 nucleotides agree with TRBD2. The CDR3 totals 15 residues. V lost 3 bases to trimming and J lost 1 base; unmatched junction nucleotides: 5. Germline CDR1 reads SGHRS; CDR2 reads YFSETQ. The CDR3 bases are TGCGCCAGCAGCTCCCTTAGCGGGATCCAAGAGACCCAGTACTTC. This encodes CASSSLSGIQETQYF.

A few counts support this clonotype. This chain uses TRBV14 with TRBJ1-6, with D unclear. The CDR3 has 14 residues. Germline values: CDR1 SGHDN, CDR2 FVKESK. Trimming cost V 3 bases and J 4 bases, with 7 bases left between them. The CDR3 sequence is CASSQRDYNSPLHF. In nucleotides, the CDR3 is TGTGCCAGCAGCCAGAGGGATTATAATTCACCCCTCCACTTT.

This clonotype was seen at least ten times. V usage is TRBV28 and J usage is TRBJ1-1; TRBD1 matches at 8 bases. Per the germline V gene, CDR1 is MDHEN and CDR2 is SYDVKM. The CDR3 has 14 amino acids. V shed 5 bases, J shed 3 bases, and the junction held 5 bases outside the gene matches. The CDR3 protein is CASSPPDRDTEAFF. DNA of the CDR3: TGTGCCAGCAGTCCCCCGGACAGGGACACTGAAGCTTTCTTT.

CDR3: CASSLERAVGYTF. In DNA, the CDR3 is TGTGCCAGCAGCTTAGAACGAGCTGTCGGCTACACCTTC. V gene TRBV7-8 combines with J gene TRBJ1-2; no clear D gene. The CDR3 extends over 13 amino acids. The V gene lost 1 base and the J gene lost 8 bases, with 11 bases spanning the gap. Germline CDR1 and CDR2: SGHVS and FQNEAQ. Filled out from reference TRBV7-8 and TRBJ1-2, the complete variable domain reads GAGVSQSPRYKVAKRGQDVALRCDPISGHVSLFWYQQALGQGPEFLTYFQNEAQLDKSGLPSDRFFAERPEGSVSTLKIQRTQQEDSAVYLCASSLERAVGYTFGSGTRLTVV.

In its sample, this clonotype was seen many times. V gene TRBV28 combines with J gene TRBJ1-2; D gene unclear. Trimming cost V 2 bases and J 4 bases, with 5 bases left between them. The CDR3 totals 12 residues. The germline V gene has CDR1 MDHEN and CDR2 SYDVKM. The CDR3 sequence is CASSLMRYGYTF. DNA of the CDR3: TGTGCCAGCAGTTTAATGCGCTATGGCTACACCTTC.

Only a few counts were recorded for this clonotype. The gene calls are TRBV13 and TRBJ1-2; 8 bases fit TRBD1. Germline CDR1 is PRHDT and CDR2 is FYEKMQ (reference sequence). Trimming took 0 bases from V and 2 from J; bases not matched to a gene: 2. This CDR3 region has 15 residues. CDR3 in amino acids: CASSLGRGLNYGYTF. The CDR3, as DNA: TGTGCCAGCAGCTTAGGCAGGGGGCTAAACTATGGCTACACCTTC.

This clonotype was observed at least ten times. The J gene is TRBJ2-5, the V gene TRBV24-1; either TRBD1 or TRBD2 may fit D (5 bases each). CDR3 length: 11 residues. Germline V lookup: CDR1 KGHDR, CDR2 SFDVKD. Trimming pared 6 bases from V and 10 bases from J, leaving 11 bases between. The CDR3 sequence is CATSSGSGQYF. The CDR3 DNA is TGTGCCACCAGTTCAGGGAGCGGCCAGTACTTC.

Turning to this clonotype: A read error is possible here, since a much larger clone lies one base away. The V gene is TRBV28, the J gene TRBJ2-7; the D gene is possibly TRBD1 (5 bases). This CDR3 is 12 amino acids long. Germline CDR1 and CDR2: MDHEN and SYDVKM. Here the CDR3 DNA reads TGTGCCAGCGGTTTCGTCAGGGACGAGCAGTACTTC. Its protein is CASGFVRDEQYF. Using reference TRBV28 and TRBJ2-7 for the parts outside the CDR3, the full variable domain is DVKVTQSSRYLVKRTGEKVFLECVQDMDHENMFWYRQDPGLGLRLIYFSYDVKMKEKGDIPEGYSVSREKKERFSLILESASTNQTSMYLCASGFVRDEQYFGPGTRLTVT.

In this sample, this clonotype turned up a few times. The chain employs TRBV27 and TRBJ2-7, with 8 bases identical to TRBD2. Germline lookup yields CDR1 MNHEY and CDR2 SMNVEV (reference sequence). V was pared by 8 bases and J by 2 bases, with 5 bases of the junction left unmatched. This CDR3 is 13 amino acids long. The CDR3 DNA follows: TGTGCCAGCCGCCGCGGGGGGACCTACGAGCAGTACTTC. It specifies CASRRGGTYEQYF.

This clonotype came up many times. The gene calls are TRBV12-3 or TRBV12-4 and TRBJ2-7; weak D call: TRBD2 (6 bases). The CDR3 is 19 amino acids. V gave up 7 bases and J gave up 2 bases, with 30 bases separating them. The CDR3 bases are TGTGCCAGCATGGGCCCCCGGGACTCGCGACCTGACCTAGCCTACGAGCAGTACTTC. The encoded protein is CASMGPRDSRPDLAYEQYF.

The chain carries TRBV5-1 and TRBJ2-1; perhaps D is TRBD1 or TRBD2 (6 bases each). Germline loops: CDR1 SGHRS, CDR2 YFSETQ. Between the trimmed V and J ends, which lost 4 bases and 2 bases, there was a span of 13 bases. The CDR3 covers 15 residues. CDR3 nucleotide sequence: TGCGCCAGCAGCCGAGGGGGGCCCCCCTACAATGAGCAGTTCTTC. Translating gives CASSRGGPPYNEQFF. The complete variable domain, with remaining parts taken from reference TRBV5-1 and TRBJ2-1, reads KAGVTQTPRYLIKTRGQQVTLSCSPISGHRSVSWYQQTPGQGLQFLFEYFSETQRNKGNFPGRFSGRQFSNSRSEMNVSTLELGDSALYLCASSRGGPPYNEQFFGPGTRLTVL.

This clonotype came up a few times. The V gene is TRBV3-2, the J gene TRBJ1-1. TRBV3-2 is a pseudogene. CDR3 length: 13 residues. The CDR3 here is CASSPIVDTEAFF. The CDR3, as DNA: TGTGCCAGCAGCCCGATCGTAGACACTGAAGCTTTCTTT.

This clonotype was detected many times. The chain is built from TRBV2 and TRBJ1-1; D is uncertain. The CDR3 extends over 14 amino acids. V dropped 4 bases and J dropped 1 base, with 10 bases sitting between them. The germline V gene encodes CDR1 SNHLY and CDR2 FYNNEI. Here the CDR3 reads CASSVGRQNTEAFF. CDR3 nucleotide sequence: TGTGCCAGCAGTGTAGGACGGCAGAACACTGAAGCTTTCTTT.

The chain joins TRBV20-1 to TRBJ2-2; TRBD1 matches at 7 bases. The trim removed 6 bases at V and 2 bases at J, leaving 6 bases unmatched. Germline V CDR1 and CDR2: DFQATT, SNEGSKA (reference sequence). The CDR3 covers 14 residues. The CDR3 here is CSASGTANTGELFF. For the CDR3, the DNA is TGCAGTGCGTCCGGGACAGCCAACACCGGGGAGCTGTTTTTT.

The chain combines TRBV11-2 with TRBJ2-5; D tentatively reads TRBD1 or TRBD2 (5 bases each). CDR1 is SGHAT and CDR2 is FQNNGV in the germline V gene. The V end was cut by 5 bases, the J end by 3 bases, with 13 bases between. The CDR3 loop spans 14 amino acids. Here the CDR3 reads CASSTAGTEETQYF. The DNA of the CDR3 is TGTGCCAGCAGCACCGCCGGGACCGAAGAGACCCAGTACTTC.

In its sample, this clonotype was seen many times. In nucleotides, the CDR3 is TGTGCCAGCAGCTTAGAAAGGACTAGCGGGAGCGGGACCCAGTACTTC. Translating it yields CASSLERTSGSGTQYF. This chain joins TRBV11-2 and TRBJ2-5, with TRBD2 identical over 13 bases. The CDR3 consists of 16 residues. Germline assignment: CDR1 SGHAT and CDR2 FQNNGV. The J segment lost 7 bases and the V segment lost 0 bases, leaving 5 bases of the junction unmatched. The whole variable domain, remainder taken from reference TRBV11-2 and TRBJ2-5, is EAGVAQSPRYKIIEKRQSVAFWCNPISGHATLYWYQQILGQGPKLLIQFQNNGVVDDSQLPKDRFSAERLKGVDSTLKIQPAKLEDSAVYLCASSLERTSGSGTQYFGPGTRLLVL.

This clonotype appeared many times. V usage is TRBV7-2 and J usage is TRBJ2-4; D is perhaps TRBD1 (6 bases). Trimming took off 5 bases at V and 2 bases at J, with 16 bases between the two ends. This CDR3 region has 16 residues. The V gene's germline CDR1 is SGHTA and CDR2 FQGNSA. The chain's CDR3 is CASSPRTERTKNIQYF. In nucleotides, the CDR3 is TGTGCCAGCAGCCCTCGGACAGAGAGAACCAAAAACATTCAGTACTTC.

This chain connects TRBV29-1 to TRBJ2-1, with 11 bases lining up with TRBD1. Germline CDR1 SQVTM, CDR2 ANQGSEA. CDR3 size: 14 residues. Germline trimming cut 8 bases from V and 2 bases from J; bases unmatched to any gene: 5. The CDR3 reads CSTRTGGTYNEQFF. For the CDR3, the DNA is TGCAGCACTCGGACAGGGGGCACCTACAATGAGCAGTTCTTC.

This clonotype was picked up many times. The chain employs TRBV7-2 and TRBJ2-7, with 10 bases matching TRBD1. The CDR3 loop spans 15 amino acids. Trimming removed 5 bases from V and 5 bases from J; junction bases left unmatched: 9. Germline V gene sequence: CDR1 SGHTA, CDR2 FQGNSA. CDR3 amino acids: CASSVSGQGTHEQYF. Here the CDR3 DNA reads TGTGCCAGCAGCGTGTCGGGACAGGGGACCCACGAGCAGTACTTC.

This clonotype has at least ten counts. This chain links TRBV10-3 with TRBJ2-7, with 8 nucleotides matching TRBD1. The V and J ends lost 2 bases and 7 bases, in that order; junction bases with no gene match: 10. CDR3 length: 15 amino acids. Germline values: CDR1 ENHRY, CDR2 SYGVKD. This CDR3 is CAISETQGASQEQYF. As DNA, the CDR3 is TGTGCCATCAGTGAGACTCAGGGGGCGTCACAAGAGCAGTACTTC.